This T cell receptor (beta chain) appears in the sequencing data of a study of tumor and adjacent non-tumor tissue in lung cancer. Regarding this clonotype: This sequence may be a read error, since a much larger clone differs from it by one base.

RNA was extracted from bulk tissue without any cell sorting. Distant lung tissue was collected more than 3 cm away from the tumor edge. The CDR3 runs to 14 residues. Germline values: CDR1 SGHNT, CDR2 YYREEE (reference sequence). TCRbeta libraries were built with three rounds of nested PCR, modified from ARM-PCR. Each CDR3 protein gets one entry after TCRdb re-called the multiplex PCR reads with MiXCR. The sample has about 67,000 distinct CDR3 sequences; more than 65% are singletons. This sequence was found in a man between 60 and 70 years old with non-small cell lung cancer. Input material: distant non-tumor lung tissue. The gene calls are TRBV5-4 and TRBJ2-2; TRBD2 agrees at 13 bases. This CDR3 reads CASSGLAGAGGLFF. The CDR3 nucleotides are TGTGCCAGCAGCGGACTAGCGGGAGCCGGGGGGCTGTTTTTT.